Shown below are 22 T cell receptor beta chains from a single sample sequenced in a study of cytomegalovirus exposure and HLA in healthy donors. It was with 60 Vbeta and 13 Jbeta primers that the PCR ran. Sequencing used immunoSEQ multiplex PCR; TCRdb keeps in-frame clones, though not all of them. Of 150,000 to 200,000 clones in the sample, 75% to 90% were seen once. The sample was PBMCs. These receptors came from a human donor in good health.

The genes are TRBV6-4 and TRBJ1-2, with 8 bases that match TRBD1. J was trimmed by 4 bases and V by 0 bases; bases with no gene match: 7. There are 16 residues in the CDR3. CDR1 and CDR2 from the germline V gene are MRHNA and SNTAGT. The DNA of the CDR3 is TGTGCCAGCAGTGACTCAGGGCAGGGGGCGCCCTATGGCTACACCTTC. This sequence encodes CASSDSGQGAPYGYTF.

The rearrangement links TRBV6-6 to TRBJ1-2; maybe TRBD1 (5 bases). V lost 6 bases and J lost 0, with 14 bases in between. The CDR3 spans 15 residues. Germline CDR1 and CDR2: MNHNY and SVGAGI (reference sequence). CDR3 amino acids: CASRPARDTNYGYTF. CDR3 nucleotides: TGTGCCAGCAGACCCGCCAGGGATACTAACTATGGCTACACCTTC.

The J gene is TRBJ2-7, the V gene TRBV20-1; D is unclear. V lost 0 bases, J lost 4 bases, and 4 bases lay in between. The CDR3 has 11 residues. Germline V gene lookup returns CDR1 DFQATT and CDR2 SNEGSKA (reference sequence). For the CDR3, the DNA is TGCAGTGCTAGAGATCAGTACGAGCAGTACTTC. As protein: CSARDQYEQYF.

The chain links TRBV18 to TRBJ1-6; D is possibly TRBD1 (5 bases). The germline V gene encodes CDR1 KGHSH and CDR2 LQKENI. V lost 4 bases and J 7 bases, leaving 8 bases between the germline ends. CDR3 length: 13 amino acids. CDR3 sequence reads: CASSQGLNSPLHF. In DNA form, the CDR3 reads TGTGCCAGCTCACAGGGGCTGAATTCACCCCTCCACTTT.

V is TRBV7-3 and J is TRBJ1-2, with TRBD1 identical over 8 bases. V lost 4 bases and J lost 4; bases outside the gene matches: 2. The CDR3 has 13 residues. In germline, CDR1 is SGHTA, CDR2 FQGTGA. The CDR3 is CASSWGTGYGYTF. In DNA, the CDR3 is TGTGCCAGCAGCTGGGGGACAGGCTATGGCTACACCTTC.

The chain joins TRBV11-3 to TRBJ2-1; 11 positions agree with TRBD2. This CDR3 contains 16 residues. CDR1 SGHNT and CDR2 YENEEA come from the germline V gene. V lost 5 bases and J lost 5; bases outside the gene matches: 8. In DNA form, the CDR3 reads TGTGCCAGCAGCCTCGAGGTAGCGGGGGGGAACAATGAGCAGTTCTTC. Amino acid sequence: CASSLEVAGGNNEQFF.

The V gene is TRBV11-2, the J gene TRBJ2-7; D is unresolved. This CDR3 contains 15 residues. CDR1 SGHAT and CDR2 FQNNGV come from the germline V gene. V lost 0 bases and J lost 2, with 11 bases in between. CDR3 sequence (DNA): TGTGCCAGCAGCTTAGATCCTGGCTCCCCCTACGAGCAGTACTTC. Encoded protein: CASSLDPGSPYEQYF. Full variable domain (remainder filled in from reference TRBV11-2 and TRBJ2-7): EAGVAQSPRYKIIEKRQSVAFWCNPISGHATLYWYQQILGQGPKLLIQFQNNGVVDDSQLPKDRFSAERLKGVDSTLKIQPAKLEDSAVYLCASSLDPGSPYEQYFGPGTRLTVT.

The chain recombines TRBV7-6 with TRBJ2-3; D perhaps matches TRBD2 (6 bases). This CDR3 spans 15 amino acids. V was clipped by 5 bases and J by 10 bases, with 22 bases between them. Germline V gives CDR1 SGHVS, CDR2 FNYEAQ. CDR3 sequence (DNA): TGTGCCAGCAGCCCCGACCCGGGGGTTCAGGGAGCGCAGTATTTT. The encoded protein is CASSPDPGVQGAQYF.

This sequence joins TRBV29-1 and TRBJ2-3; TRBD1 matches 7 bases. The CDR3 is 15 residues long. Trimming cost V 1 base and J 4 bases; bases outside gene matches: 8. Germline lookup yields CDR1 SQVTM and CDR2 ANQGSEA. The CDR3 region is CSVEGTGENSDTQYF. DNA of the CDR3: TGCAGCGTTGAAGGGACAGGAGAAAACTCAGATACGCAGTATTTT.

This clone appeared a few times. The rearrangement links TRBV4-1 to TRBJ2-2; weak D call: TRBD2 (7 bases). V lost 1 base and J lost 4, with 13 bases in between. The CDR3 extends over 16 amino acids. The germline V gene encodes CDR1 MGHRA and CDR2 YSYEKL. CDR3 amino acids: CASSQVGGGRTGELFF. CDR3 DNA: TGCGCCAGCAGCCAAGTAGGCGGGGGCCGCACCGGGGAGCTGTTTTTT.

The chain employs TRBV7-9 and TRBJ1-4; 7 nucleotides match TRBD1. The CDR3 has 15 residues. The junction had 7 bases not matched to a gene; V was cut back by 5 bases and J by 4 bases. CDR1 and CDR2 (germline): SEHNR, FQNEAQ (reference sequence). The CDR3 protein is CASSITGVVNEKLFF. CDR3 DNA sequence: TGTGCCAGCAGCATCACAGGGGTGGTTAATGAAAAACTGTTTTTT. The variable domain in full, with the rest retrieved from reference TRBV7-9 and TRBJ1-4, is DTGVSQNPRHKITKRGQNVTFRCDPISEHNRLYWYRQTLGQGPEFLTYFQNEAQLEKSRLLSDRFSAERPKGSFSTLEIQRTEQGDSAMYLCASSITGVVNEKLFFGSGTQLSVL.

V is TRBV7-9 and J is TRBJ2-5; TRBD1 matches 11 bases. The CDR3 has 16 amino acids. The junction had 10 bases not matched to a gene; V was cut back by 5 bases and J by 5 bases. CDR1 SEHNR and CDR2 FQNEAQ come from the germline V gene (reference sequence). The CDR3 protein is CASSQKGQGAYETQYF. As DNA, the CDR3 is TGTGCCAGCAGCCAAAAAGGACAGGGGGCTTACGAGACCCAGTACTTC.

This chain connects TRBV19 to TRBJ2-5; weak D call: TRBD1 (6 bases). The CDR3 totals 13 residues. Germline-derived CDR1 and CDR2 are LNHDA and SQIVND (reference sequence). V lost 1 base and J 4 bases, leaving 7 bases between the germline ends. CDR3 DNA: TGTGCCAGTAGTATAGGGGGGCTAGAGACCCAGTACTTC. Translation: CASSIGGLETQYF.

The chain joins TRBV7-8 to TRBJ1-5; maybe TRBD1 (5 bases). This CDR3 contains 15 residues. The V end lost 6 bases, the J end lost 0 bases, and 12 bases lay between the germline ends. From germline, CDR1 is SGHVS and CDR2 FQNEAQ. The CDR3 sequence: CASSKWGGSNQPQHF. The CDR3, as DNA: TGTGCCAGCAGTAAGTGGGGGGGTAGCAATCAGCCCCAGCATTTT. Full variable domain (outside the CDR3, taken from reference TRBV7-8 and TRBJ1-5): GAGVSQSPRYKVAKRGQDVALRCDPISGHVSLFWYQQALGQGPEFLTYFQNEAQLDKSGLPSDRFFAERPEGSVSTLKIQRTQQEDSAVYLCASSKWGGSNQPQHFGDGTRLSIL.

J is TRBJ2-7 and V is TRBV6-4, with TRBD1 as a possible D gene (6 bases). The CDR3 spans 14 residues. V lost 11 bases to trimming and J lost 0 bases, with 17 bases between them. In germline, CDR1 is MRHNA, CDR2 SNTAGT. The CDR3 loop is CALTWAGVSYEQYF. In nucleotides, the CDR3 is TGTGCCCTCACGTGGGCAGGGGTCTCCTACGAGCAGTACTTC.

The chain links TRBV27 to TRBJ1-6; 7 bases line up with TRBD1. This CDR3 is 15 amino acids long. Germline V gene sequence: CDR1 MNHEY, CDR2 SMNVEV (reference sequence). The V segment lost 4 bases and the J segment 7 bases; nucleotides outside the gene matches: 7. CDR3 sequence reads: CASSSATGVNSPLHF. DNA of the CDR3: TGTGCCAGCAGTTCCGCCACAGGGGTAAATTCACCCCTCCACTTT.

This clone has only one observation. The CDR3 spells CASRRSGGAFAEQFF. The CDR3 DNA sequence: TGTGCCAGCAGACGTAGCGGGGGGGCCTTTGCTGAGCAGTTCTTC. The chain carries TRBV7-2 and TRBJ2-1; TRBD2 agrees at 11 bases. Germline CDR1 SGHTA, CDR2 FQGNSA. V was clipped by 6 bases and J by 9 bases; unmatched bases: 10. The length of the CDR3 is 15 residues.

This chain uses TRBV6-5 with TRBJ2-1, with D unresolved. The CDR3 extends over 15 amino acids. Trimming took off 5 bases at V and 8 bases at J, with 19 bases between the two ends. Germline V gene lookup returns CDR1 MNHEY and CDR2 SVGAGI. CDR3 in amino acids: CASSKEPPRYDEQFF. In DNA, the CDR3 is TGTGCCAGCAGTAAGGAGCCCCCCCGGTACGATGAGCAGTTCTTC.

This clone was counted once. This chain uses TRBV27 with TRBJ2-1; 9 bases align to TRBD1. The CDR3 contains 16 residues. V lost 6 bases, J lost 0 bases, and 6 bases stayed unmatched. Germline values: CDR1 MNHEY, CDR2 SMNVEV (reference sequence). The CDR3 coding sequence is TGTGCCAGCAGCCCTTTACAGGGGGCCTCCTACAATGAGCAGTTCTTC. Translation: CASSPLQGASYNEQFF.

The rearrangement uses TRBV5-1 and TRBJ1-4; D call uncertain. Trimming pared 0 bases from V and 0 bases from J, leaving 9 bases between. The CDR3 length is 16 residues. CDR1 and CDR2 from the germline V gene are SGHRS and YFSETQ. CDR3 bases: TGCGCCAGCAGCTTGGCCTCAGGCGCAACTAATGAAAAACTGTTTTTT. Its protein product is CASSLASGATNEKLFF.

This rearrangement joins TRBV20-1 to TRBJ1-1, with 7 positions matching TRBD1. CDR3 length equals 11 residues. CDR1 is DFQATT, CDR2 SNEGSKA, per germline (reference sequence). V was clipped by 5 bases and J by 6 bases; unmatched bases: 3. The CDR3 DNA is TGCAGTGCTGTAGGACAGGCTGAAGCTTTCTTT. Translated: CSAVGQAEAFF.

V is TRBV4-1 and J is TRBJ1-2, with 11 positions matching TRBD1. In germline, CDR1 is MGHRA, CDR2 YSYEKL. This CDR3 comprises 16 residues. Germline trimming cut 2 bases from V and 1 base from J; bases unmatched to any gene: 3. CDR3 in amino acids: CASSQPGTGGNYGYTF. In nucleotides, the CDR3 is TGCGCCAGCAGCCAACCCGGGACAGGGGGTAACTATGGCTACACCTTC.